One T cell receptor beta chain is described in this entry. This clone is a singleton in its sample. The antigen it binds to is not known. Base qualities are missing; no much larger clone stands one base away. This record belongs to a study of OX40 agonist ivuxolimab in advanced cancers. Regarding the research as a whole: Ivuxolimab, which targeted the costimulatory receptor OX40 (CD134), was an agonistic, fully human IgG2 monoclonal antibody. Peripheral TCRbeta sequencing was intended to test whether TCR sequence diversity was altered and clonal T-cell expansion was caused by ivuxolimab. Patients were allowed to have had prior anti-PD-1, anti-PD-L1 or anti-CTLA-4 therapy, and around two fifths of the dose-escalation patients had been treated with checkpoint inhibitors. Intravenous ivuxolimab was administered to patients every 2 weeks at six dose levels: 0.01, 0.1, 0.3, 1.5, 3 and 10 mg/kg. Among the roughly 52 dose-escalation patients, around 19 had hepatocellular carcinoma, roughly 15 melanoma, 9 renal cell carcinoma and 9 head and neck cancer. Partial responses were achieved by three dose-escalation patients, of whom one had hepatocellular carcinoma and two had cutaneous melanoma. The paper covers the monotherapy dose-escalation part of the phase I ivuxolimab trial, which included N ≈ 50 patients. A male proportion of 70% to 90% and a mean age of around 60 years, ranging from roughly 23 to 90, were recorded for the dose-escalation cohort. Points the paper makes about the study in general: At doses from 0.1 to 3.0 mg/kg, clonal expansion was seen in both CD4+ and CD8+ blood T cells between baseline and week 6. After ivuxolimab, CD8+ T cells had more expanded clones than CD4+ T cells on average. Low levels of normalized T-cell clonal expansion were also seen in some patients who did not respond. Which antigens the clonally expanded peripheral T cells were specific for was not determined. Partial responders in the 0.1-3.0 mg/kg groups had among the lowest normalized peripheral clonal expansion, especially among CD8+ T cells.

The CDR3 contains 14 residues, cysteine and phenylalanine counted. Here the CDR3 DNA is all that survives: 42 bases in frame from base 1. The junction shows trimming of 2 bases on V and 3 bases on J, plus 11 bases between the germline ends. CDR1 and CDR2, per the germline V gene, are SGHDT and YYEEEE. Genomic DNA was isolated from the sorted cells so that the TCRbeta CDR3 region could be sequenced. The immunoSEQ Assay was used to sequence the TCRbeta CDR3 regions. TCRdb limited this immuneACCESS table to in-frame rearrangements with V and J called. A share of clones is missing; checked studies link under half to unresolved V genes, and the rest is unexplained. This sample comprises 19,000 or so clones, less than 90% of them detected only once. Roughly 27% of the sample rests with the top ten. Patients with autoimmune disease history or receiving systemic immunosuppression were excluded from the trial. Peripheral blood for TCR sequencing was collected from all dose cohorts at baseline, on cycle 4 day 1, and on cycle 7 day 1. Samples came from an open-label, multicenter, first-in-human phase I dose-escalation trial of ivuxolimab. The trial enrolled adults with locally advanced or metastatic head and neck squamous cell, hepatocellular, melanoma or renal cell carcinoma. Before TCR sequencing, CD4+ T cells and CD8+ T cells from peripheral blood were sorted into separate populations.

Sequenced material: CD4+ or CD8+ T cells sorted from blood, taken in a trial of the OX40 agonist ivuxolimab. Rearrangement joined TRBV5-6 to TRBJ1-1; the D gene is not confidently resolved. This clonotype originated in an adult with an advanced solid tumor such as melanoma, head and neck, liver or kidney cancer. The CDR3 region reads CASSFGVADTEAFF. In nucleotide form, the sequence is TGTGCCAGCAGCTTCGGGGTGGCGGACACTGAAGCTTTCTTT.